Shown below are 3 T cell receptor beta chains from a single sample sequenced in a study of radiotherapy plus CTLA-4 blockade in lung cancer (dated by TCRdb to the late 2010s). Library preparation employed the immunoSEQ multiplex PCR assay. TCRdb obtained this table from immuneACCESS and retained in-frame rearrangements with V and J assigned. These tables miss some clones; where compared with another copy, unresolved V genes account for less than half of the shortfall, and the remainder is unexplained. A total of tens of thousands of clones appear in this sample, about two thirds of them only once. The leading ten clones occupy over 12% of the sample. The input for sequencing was peripheral blood, taken from a patient treated with radiotherapy plus ipilimumab. These receptors were obtained from a human donor with non-small cell lung cancer that progressed on radiotherapy plus ipilimumab.

The CDR3 spells CASSPVNTEAFF. CDR3 DNA sequence: TGTGCCAGCAGCCCCGTGAACACTGAAGCTTTCTTT. The rearrangement joins TRBV11-2 to TRBJ1-1; D call uncertain. V lost 5 bases and J lost 0, with 4 bases in between. Per the germline V gene, CDR1 is SGHAT and CDR2 is FQNNGV. This CDR3 has 12 residues.

The chain carries TRBV7-2 and TRBJ2-1; the match to TRBD2 covers 10 bases. This CDR3 has 15 amino acids. Per the germline V gene, CDR1 is SGHTA and CDR2 is FQGNSA. The V gene end was trimmed by 3 bases and the J gene end by 6 bases; junction bases not matched to a gene: 5. CDR3 sequence: CASSLILAGGNEQFF. The CDR3 DNA sequence: TGTGCCAGCAGCTTGATTTTAGCGGGAGGCAATGAGCAGTTCTTC.

This clone has just a few counts. The chain employs TRBV27 and TRBJ1-2, with D possibly matching TRBD1 (6 bases). The germline V gene has CDR1 MNHEY and CDR2 SMNVEV (reference sequence). The CDR3 consists of 16 residues. The germline V and J ends were trimmed by 2 bases and 0 bases, with 13 bases remaining between them. The CDR3 DNA reads as TGTGCCAGCAGTTTACAGGGGTTCGTGTCTAACTATGGCTACACCTTC. Translating gives CASSLQGFVSNYGYTF.